This paragraph reports one T cell receptor (beta chain). Trimming cost V 0 bases and J 2 bases, with 11 bases left between them. Germline V CDR1 and CDR2: PRHDT, FYEKMQ (reference sequence). There are 16 residues in the CDR3. The sample is drawn from a study of cytomegalovirus exposure and HLA in healthy donors. The PCR contained 60 Vbeta and 13 Jbeta primers. Assay: immunoSEQ multiplex PCR; the TCRdb copy retains only in-frame clones and omits some. This sample carries roughly 120,000 clones, more than 60% of them seen once, and the ten largest clones take less than 3.5%. The receptor's source is a middle-aged woman in good health and CMV-seropositive. The sequenced material came from PBMCs. This chain connects TRBV13 to TRBJ2-1; no firm D call. The CDR3 DNA follows: TGTGCCAGCAGCTTAGGCCAGGCCCCAACCTACAATGAGCAGTTCTTC. This codes for CASSLGQAPTYNEQFF. The entire variable domain, with the rest obtained from reference TRBV13 and TRBJ2-1, is as follows: AAGVIQSPRHLIKEKRETATLKCYPIPRHDTVYWYQQGPGQDPQFLISFYEKMQSDKGSIPDRFSAQQFSDYHSELNMSSLELGDSALYFCASSLGQAPTYNEQFFGPGTRLTVL.